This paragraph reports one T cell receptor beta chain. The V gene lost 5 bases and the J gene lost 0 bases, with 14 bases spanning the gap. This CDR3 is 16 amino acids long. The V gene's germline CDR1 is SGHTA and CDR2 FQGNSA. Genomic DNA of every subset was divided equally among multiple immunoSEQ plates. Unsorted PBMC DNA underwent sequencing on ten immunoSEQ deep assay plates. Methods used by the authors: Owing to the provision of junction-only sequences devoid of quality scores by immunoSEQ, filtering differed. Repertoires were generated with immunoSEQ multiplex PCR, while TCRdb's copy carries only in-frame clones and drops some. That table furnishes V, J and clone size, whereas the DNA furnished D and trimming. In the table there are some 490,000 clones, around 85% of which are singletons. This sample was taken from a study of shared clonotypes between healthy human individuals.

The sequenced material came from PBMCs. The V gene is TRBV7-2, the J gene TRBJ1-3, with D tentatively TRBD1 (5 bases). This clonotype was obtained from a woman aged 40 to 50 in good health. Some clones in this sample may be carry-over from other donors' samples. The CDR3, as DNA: TGTGCCAGCAGCATAGACAGTAGTCTCTCTGGAAACACCATATATTTT. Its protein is CASSIDSSLSGNTIYF.